This T cell receptor (beta chain) was captured in a study of blood T cells in healthy people across ages. This CDR3 spans 15 amino acids. V was cut by 5 bases and J by 0 bases, with 11 bases left in between. Germline CDR1 is DFQATT and CDR2 is SNEGSKA (reference sequence). A second about 7 to 12 cycle PCR used barcoded and J-beta primers. From the 5' RACE reads, TCRdb called clonotypes with MiXCR, one entry per CDR3 protein. The sample shows about 940,000 distinct CDR3 sequences, 40% to 60% of them seen only once. The rearrangement joins TRBV20-1 to TRBJ2-6; unclear D gene. The sequence was obtained from a young man in good health. Sequences were obtained from blood. DNA for the CDR3: TGCAGTGCTCAGGCCGGCCTCTCTGGGGCCAACGTCCTGACTTTC. Amino acids: CSAQAGLSGANVLTF.